The T cell receptor beta chain under discussion was sequenced for a study of T cell changes during pregnancy in multiple sclerosis. TCRdb's table, derived via immunoSEQ multiplex PCR, lists solely in-frame clones and lacks some. The table shows 35,000 to 45,000 clones, with about 90% occurring only once. The source was CD4+ T cells from peripheral blood mononuclear cells, collected after pregnancy. This clonotype originated in a female donor in good health, enrolled as a control in a pregnancy study.

In DNA form, the CDR3 reads TGTGCCTGGGGGAGCGGGAGGTACAATGAGCAGTTCTTC. Its translation: CAWGSGRYNEQFF. V and J are TRBV30 and TRBJ2-1, with 9 bases aligning to TRBD2. Trimming at V came to 5 bases and at J to 4 bases, leaving 3 bases not matched to a gene. The CDR3 consists of 13 residues. CDR1 is GTSNPN, CDR2 SVGIG, per germline (reference sequence).